This TCR beta chain was obtained from a study of OX40 agonist ivuxolimab in advanced cancers. Background for the entire study: Ivuxolimab, which targeted the costimulatory receptor OX40 (CD134), was an agonistic, fully human IgG2 monoclonal antibody. Intravenous ivuxolimab was administered to patients every 2 weeks at six dose levels: 0.01, 0.1, 0.3, 1.5, 3 and 10 mg/kg. Among the 50 to 55 dose-escalation patients, some 19 had hepatocellular carcinoma, roughly 15 melanoma, 9 renal cell carcinoma and 9 head and neck cancer. In the dose-escalation cohort, approximately 80% of patients were male, and the mean age was 60 years with a range of 23 to 79. Prior anti-PD-1, anti-PD-L1 or anti-CTLA-4 therapy was permitted, and 30% to 45% of dose-escalation patients had received checkpoint inhibitors. Partial responses occurred in three dose-escalation patients, of whom one had hepatocellular carcinoma and two had cutaneous melanoma. The purpose of peripheral TCRbeta sequencing was to test whether ivuxolimab changed TCR sequence diversity and led to clonal T-cell expansion. The paper covers the monotherapy dose-escalation part of the phase I ivuxolimab trial, which included N = 52 patients.

To note about this clone: This clone's antigen is unknown. One base away there is no much larger clone; base qualities are not given.

Based on the germline V gene (reference sequence), the CDR1 and CDR2 sequences are GTSNPN and SVGIG. Including the terminal cysteine and phenylalanine, the CDR3 comprises 13 residues. Of the read, only the CDR3 DNA is kept; its 39 bases are in frame from base 1. At the junction V is shortened by 2 bases and J by 6 bases; bases outside the gene matches: 6. To sequence the TCRbeta CDR3 region, genomic DNA was isolated from the sorted cells. TCRbeta CDR3 regions were sequenced using the immunoSEQ Assay. The table was pulled from immuneACCESS by TCRdb, which kept in-frame rearrangements only. Such tables lose some clones; where checked, under half of the loss comes from unresolved V genes, and the rest has no known cause. Counted in this sample were tens of thousands of clones; roughly 88% of them appeared once. Of the sample, more than 20% is held by the ten largest clones. Patients with autoimmune disease history or receiving systemic immunosuppression were excluded from the trial. In every dose cohort, peripheral blood was drawn for TCR sequencing at baseline, cycle 4 day 1, and cycle 7 day 1. Samples were obtained from an open-label, multicenter, first-in-human phase I dose-escalation trial of ivuxolimab. Adults with locally advanced or metastatic melanoma, renal cell, hepatocellular, or head and neck squamous cell carcinoma were enrolled in the trial. Before TCR sequencing, CD4+ T cells and CD8+ T cells were sorted from peripheral blood as separate populations.

Summary of the overall study and its limitations: Low levels of normalized T-cell clonal expansion were also shown by some nonresponding patients. After ivuxolimab, expanded clones were on average more numerous among CD8+ T cells than among CD4+ T cells. Partial responders in the 0.1-3.0 mg/kg groups had among the lowest normalized peripheral clonal expansion, especially among CD8+ T cells. At doses of 0.1 to 3.0 mg/kg, clonal expansion of both CD4+ and CD8+ T cells in blood was seen between baseline and week 6. The antigen specificity of the peripheral T cells that underwent clonal expansion was not determined.

The chain is encoded by TRBV30 joined to TRBJ2-7; TRBD2 matches 8 bases in the middle. The specimen comprised CD4+ or CD8+ T cells sorted from blood, sampled in a trial of the OX40 agonist ivuxolimab. The TCR comes from an adult with an advanced solid tumor such as melanoma, head and neck, liver or kidney cancer. The CDR3 corresponds to CAWSLSGSGEQYF. The nucleotides are TGTGCCTGGAGTCTCAGCGGGAGCGGCGAGCAGTACTTC.